Given below is one T cell receptor beta chain in context. The data are from a study of T-cell memory formation after mild COVID-19. TCRdb reprocessed the 5' RACE reads via MiXCR and lists one record per CDR3 protein. Of tens of thousands of distinct CDR3 sequences listed, nearly 25% were seen once; the top ten hold 42%. The CDR3 sequence is 16 residues long. J was trimmed by 6 bases and V by 2 bases; bases with no gene match: 8. Germline V gene lookup returns CDR1 MNHEY and CDR2 SMNVEV (reference sequence). The sequenced material came from PBMCs or a T cell subset sorted from them (not recorded which). The chain employs TRBV27 and TRBJ2-3, with TRBD1 matching over 10 bases. The clonotype was recovered from a man aged 18 to 35 who had mild COVID-19 (a few samples of this study predate the infection). Cell type and time point are not known. CDR3 DNA sequence: TGTGCCAGCAGTTTAGTTAAGACAGGGGGCGCCGATACGCAGTATTTT. Protein sequence: CASSLVKTGGADTQYF.